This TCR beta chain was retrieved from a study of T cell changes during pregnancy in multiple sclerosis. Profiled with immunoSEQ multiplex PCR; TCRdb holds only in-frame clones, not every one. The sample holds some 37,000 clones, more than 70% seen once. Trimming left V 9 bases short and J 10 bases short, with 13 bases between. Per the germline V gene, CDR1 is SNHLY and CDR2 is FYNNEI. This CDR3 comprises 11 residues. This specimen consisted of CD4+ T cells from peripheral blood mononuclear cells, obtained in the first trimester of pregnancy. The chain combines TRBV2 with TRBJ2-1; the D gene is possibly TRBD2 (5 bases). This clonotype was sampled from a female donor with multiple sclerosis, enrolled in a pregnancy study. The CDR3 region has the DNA TGTGCCAGTACTAGGACCAGCGAGCAGTTCTTC. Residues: CASTRTSEQFF.